This TCR beta chain stems from a study of blood T cell repertoires in COVID-19. Background on the study: The origin of the acute and convalescent COVID-19 samples was the United States, Italy and Spain. In each case, the material was cDNA or gDNA derived from T cells, B-cell-depleted T cells, or PBMCs.

Under the authors' procedure: From reference gene primer amplification, estimates of nucleated cell counts were derived. TCRdb's copy holds only in-frame clones and misses some; the assay was immunoSEQ multiplex PCR. Clone size and V and J calls were adopted from that table, with D and trimming inferred from the DNA. The sample has about 84,000 clones, about 83% seen once. CDR1 and CDR2 (germline): SGHDT, YYEEEE. There are 15 residues in the CDR3. J gave up 5 bases and V 4 bases, and 8 bases lay outside the gene matches. The receptor was derived from a woman of 80 years or more with acute or convalescent COVID-19. Sequencing was performed on peripheral blood. The chain couples TRBV5-6 to TRBJ2-5; 10 bases fit TRBD2. The CDR3 here is CASSGVAGGEETQYF. In nucleotides, the CDR3 is TGTGCCAGCAGCGGGGTAGCGGGAGGAGAGGAGACCCAGTACTTC.